This T cell receptor (beta chain) was obtained from a study of CD4 T cells in relation to SARS-CoV-2 and coronaviruses. Before the COVID-19 pandemic, during about 2010-2018, CD4+ T cells were taken from unexposed donors. CD4+ T cells were isolated from the cells after around eleven days of culture. Sequencing was performed with immunoSEQ multiplex PCR; in TCRdb, only in-frame clones are kept and a portion is missing. Of tens of thousands of clones in the sample, about 80% were seen once. Within the sample, this clone is medium-sized (0.01 to 0.1%). Its antigen is unidentified. The CDR3 totals 14 residues.

This rearrangement joins TRBV21-1 to TRBJ1-2; the table's TRBD1 call for D was not verified on the DNA. TRBV21-1 is classified as a pseudogene. Sample: CD4+ T cells from PBMCs, cultured in vitro. The sequence came from a human donor in good health. The DNA for the CDR3 is TGTGCCAGCAGAAGGGGCAGGGGAAGGTATGGCTACACCTTC. Its protein is CASRRGRGRYGYTF.